The 8 T cell receptor beta chains listed next were all sequenced from one sample in a study of shared clonotypes between healthy human individuals. Sequencing used immunoSEQ multiplex PCR; TCRdb keeps in-frame clones, though not all of them. The table has some 700,000 clones, about 90% seen once. Sequenced input: memory CD8+ T cells from PBMCs. Stated subset: CD45RO+ cells pooled with CCR7-negative TemRA cells. The source is a man aged 18 to 29 in good health. Some clones in this sample may be carry-over from other donors' samples.

This chain uses TRBV27 with TRBJ1-5; no firm D call. This CDR3 is 14 amino acids long. V lost 4 bases and J lost 6, with 13 bases in between. Germline CDR1 and CDR2: MNHEY and SMNVEV (reference sequence). CDR3: CASSSNAGRQPQHF. The DNA of the CDR3 is TGTGCCAGCAGTTCGAATGCTGGGCGTCAGCCCCAGCATTTT.

V and J are TRBV6-1 and TRBJ2-7; D is tentatively TRBD1 or TRBD2 (5 bases each). CDR1 is MNHNS and CDR2 is SASEGT in the germline V gene. The V gene lost 0 bases and the J gene lost 4 bases, with 19 bases spanning the gap. The CDR3 totals 17 residues. CDR3 sequence reads: CASSEASVFYRRYEQYF. In DNA form, the CDR3 reads TGTGCCAGCAGTGAAGCGTCGGTATTTTACAGGAGGTACGAGCAGTACTTC.

V and J are TRBV7-9 and TRBJ2-7; 10 bases fit TRBD1. The germline CDR1 and CDR2 sequences are SEHNR and FQNEAQ (reference sequence). After removal of 11 bases from V and 8 bases from J, the junction contained 12 bases not matched to a gene. The CDR3 runs to 13 residues. For the CDR3, the DNA is TGTGCCGGAACCGGGACAGGGGTTTTCCAGCAGTACTTC. Translated, it gives CAGTGTGVFQQYF.

The V and J genes are TRBV10-2 and TRBJ1-2; a possible D gene is TRBD1 (5 bases). The CDR3 covers 13 residues. The germline CDR1 and CDR2 sequences are WSHSY and SAAADI. The V and J ends lost 10 bases and 2 bases respectively, with 14 bases between them. CDR3 sequence (DNA): TGCGCCACCTCCGGGACTGAGAACTATGGCTACACCTTC. Translation gives CATSGTENYGYTF.

V and J are TRBV25-1 and TRBJ1-4, with TRBD1 matching 7 bases. The CDR3 has 16 amino acids. The trim removed 6 bases at V and 8 bases at J, leaving 15 bases unmatched. From germline, CDR1 is MGHDK and CDR2 SYGVNS. The CDR3 sequence is CASSYLHRGEGEKLFF. The DNA for the CDR3 is TGTGCCAGCAGCTACCTCCACAGGGGAGAGGGGGAAAAACTGTTTTTT. Supplemented by reference TRBV25-1 and TRBJ1-4, the full variable domain reads EADIYQTPRYLVIGTGKKITLECSQTMGHDKMYWYQQDPGMELHLIHYSYGVNSTEKGDLSSESTVSRIRTEHFPLTLESARPSHTSQYLCASSYLHRGEGEKLFFGSGTQLSVL.

The V gene is TRBV2, the J gene TRBJ2-3; unclear D gene. The length of the CDR3 is 15 residues. In germline, CDR1 is SNHLY, CDR2 FYNNEI. V was trimmed by 7 bases and J by 6 bases, leaving 20 bases between them. This chain's CDR3 is CASIGSKGIGDTQYF. The CDR3 coding sequence is TGTGCCAGCATCGGAAGTAAGGGAATCGGGGATACGCAGTATTTT. The complete variable domain, with remaining parts taken from reference TRBV2 and TRBJ2-3, reads EPEVTQTPSHQVTQMGQEVILRCVPISNHLYFYWYRQILGQKVEFLVSFYNNEISEKSEIFDDQFSVERPDGSNFTLKIRSTKLEDSAMYFCASIGSKGIGDTQYFGPGTRLTVL.

A single count supports this clone. This chain joins TRBV7-9 and TRBJ2-1; the match to TRBD1 covers 11 bases. J lost 4 bases, V lost 3 bases, and 8 bases had no gene match. CDR3 length equals 17 residues. Germline CDR1 SEHNR, CDR2 FQNEAQ (reference sequence). CDR3 loop: CASSFYVGTGGYNEQFF. In DNA, the CDR3 is TGTGCCAGCAGCTTTTATGTCGGGACAGGGGGGTACAATGAGCAGTTCTTC.

The gene calls are TRBV7-9 and TRBJ2-5; the D gene is possibly TRBD2 (5 bases). The better agreement between TRBJ2-7 and the DNA end casts doubt on the J call. The CDR3 totals 15 residues. From germline, CDR1 is SEHNR and CDR2 FQNEAQ (reference sequence). The CDR3 DNA reads as TGTGCCACCGTTGAGTGGGTAGCGAACTCCTACGAGCAGTACTTC. Encoded protein: CATVEWVANSYEQYF.